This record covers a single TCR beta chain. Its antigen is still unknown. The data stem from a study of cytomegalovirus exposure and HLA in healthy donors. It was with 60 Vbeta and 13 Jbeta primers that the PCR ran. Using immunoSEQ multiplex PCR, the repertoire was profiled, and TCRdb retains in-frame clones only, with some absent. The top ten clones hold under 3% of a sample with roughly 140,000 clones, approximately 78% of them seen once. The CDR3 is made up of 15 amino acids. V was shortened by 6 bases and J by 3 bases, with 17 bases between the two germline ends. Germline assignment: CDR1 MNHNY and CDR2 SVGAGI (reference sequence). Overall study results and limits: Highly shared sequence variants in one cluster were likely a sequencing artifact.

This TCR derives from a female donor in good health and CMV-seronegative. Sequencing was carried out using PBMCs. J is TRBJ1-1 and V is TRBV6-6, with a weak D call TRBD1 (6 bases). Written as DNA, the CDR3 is TGTGCCAGCAGGACTTCCAGGGGACCGGACACTGAAGCTTTCTTT. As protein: CASRTSRGPDTEAFF.